A single sample is the source of the 23 T cell receptor beta chains below, sequenced in a study of shared clonotypes between healthy human individuals. Here immunoSEQ multiplex PCR was the method, and the copy in TCRdb shows in-frame clones only, minus some. The sample shows roughly 760,000 clones, approximately 79% of them seen only once. The material sequenced was memory CD4+ T cells sorted from blood. Subset defined: CD45RA-negative fraction. Receptors were obtained from a woman younger than 45 in good health.

The chain links TRBV7-9 to TRBJ1-1; 8 nucleotides agree with TRBD1. Germline CDR1 and CDR2: SEHNR and FQNEAQ (reference sequence). Unmatched junction bases numbered 6, after V lost 3 bases and J lost 0 bases. This CDR3 has 16 amino acids. This chain's CDR3 is CASSFGQGGMNTEAFF. In DNA, the CDR3 is TGTGCCAGCAGCTTTGGACAGGGAGGTATGAACACTGAAGCTTTCTTT.

The J gene is TRBJ2-3, the V gene TRBV10-2; weak D call: TRBD2 (5 bases). From germline, CDR1 is WSHSY and CDR2 SAAADI. The CDR3 is 14 residues long. V was shortened by 7 bases and J by 2 bases, with 13 bases between the two germline ends. CDR3 region: CASIAKRYTDTQYF. The CDR3 coding sequence is TGCGCCAGCATAGCGAAGCGGTACACAGATACGCAGTATTTT.

The genes are TRBV5-4 and TRBJ2-1; 7 nucleotides agree with TRBD1. This CDR3 spans 15 amino acids. J lost 4 bases, V lost 4 bases, and 8 bases had no gene match. Per the germline V gene, CDR1 is SGHNT and CDR2 is YYREEE (reference sequence). The CDR3 DNA reads as TGTGCCAGCAGCCCGACAGGGCGCACATACAATGAGCAGTTCTTC. Amino acid sequence: CASSPTGRTYNEQFF. The variable domain in full, completed from reference TRBV5-4 and TRBJ2-1, reads ETGVTQSPTHLIKTRGQQVTLRCSSQSGHNTVSWYQQALGQGPQFIFQYYREEENGRGNFPPRFSGLQFPNYSSELNVNALELDDSALYLCASSPTGRTYNEQFFGPGTRLTVL.

The chain joins TRBV28 to TRBJ2-5; 7 positions match TRBD2. Germline values: CDR1 MDHEN, CDR2 SYDVKM. This CDR3 has 15 amino acids. Losses at the gene ends were 7 bases for V and 5 bases for J; bases not matched to a gene: 13. The CDR3 here is CASKILAAGRETQYF. CDR3 sequence (DNA): TGTGCCAGCAAAATTCTAGCGGCTGGCAGGGAGACCCAGTACTTC.

The chain carries TRBV5-1 and TRBJ1-2; 10 bases are a match to TRBD1. With V trimmed by 4 bases and J by 0 bases, 9 bases remained unmatched. The germline V gene encodes CDR1 SGHRS and CDR2 YFSETQ. The CDR3 has 17 residues. The chain's CDR3 is CASSGRTGGQTNYGYTF. CDR3 in DNA: TGCGCCAGCAGCGGAAGGACAGGGGGACAGACTAACTATGGCTACACCTTC.

V is TRBV28 and J is TRBJ1-4, with 11 nucleotides matching TRBD1. This CDR3 spans 15 amino acids. Trimming took 6 bases from V and 7 from J; bases not matched to a gene: 7. The germline V gene encodes CDR1 MDHEN and CDR2 SYDVKM. CDR3 nucleotides: TGTGCCAGCAGCGTAACCGGGACAGGGGGTGAAAAACTGTTTTTT. Translation gives CASSVTGTGGEKLFF.

This chain joins TRBV27 and TRBJ2-4; a weak D match, TRBD1 (6 bases). The CDR3 loop spans 19 amino acids. The V end lost 0 bases, the J end lost 2 bases, and 20 bases lay between the germline ends. CDR1 is MNHEY and CDR2 is SMNVEV in the germline V gene (reference sequence). DNA of the CDR3: TGTGCCAGCAGTTTATCTCGTACAGGGATCCCTCTATCCAAAAACATTCAGTACTTC. Translating gives CASSLSRTGIPLSKNIQYF.

The rearrangement links TRBV2 to TRBJ2-2; D possibly corresponds to TRBD1 (6 bases). CDR1 and CDR2 from the germline V gene are SNHLY and FYNNEI. The CDR3 has 14 amino acids. V was shortened by 6 bases and J by 4 bases, with 12 bases between the two germline ends. Here the CDR3 reads CASSRDTFTGELFF. The CDR3 DNA follows: TGTGCCAGCAGCCGGGACACTTTCACCGGGGAGCTGTTTTTT. Supplemented by reference TRBV2 and TRBJ2-2, the full variable domain reads EPEVTQTPSHQVTQMGQEVILRCVPISNHLYFYWYRQILGQKVEFLVSFYNNEISEKSEIFDDQFSVERPDGSNFTLKIRSTKLEDSAMYFCASSRDTFTGELFFGEGSRLTVL.

The chain is built from TRBV7-8 and TRBJ2-1; either TRBD1 or TRBD2 may fit D (6 bases each). The CDR3 runs 13 residues. Per germline, CDR1 SGHVS and CDR2 FQNEAQ. V lost 4 bases and J 8 bases, leaving 12 bases between the germline ends. CDR3 region: CASSSGGGDEQFF. CDR3 nucleotides: TGTGCCAGCAGCTCCGGGGGCGGCGATGAGCAGTTCTTC. Full variable domain (outside the CDR3, taken from reference TRBV7-8 and TRBJ2-1): GAGVSQSPRYKVAKRGQDVALRCDPISGHVSLFWYQQALGQGPEFLTYFQNEAQLDKSGLPSDRFFAERPEGSVSTLKIQRTQQEDSAVYLCASSSGGGDEQFFGPGTRLTVL.

This chain links TRBV19 with TRBJ2-1, with TRBD1 matching over 7 bases. CDR3 length equals 13 residues. V lost 10 bases and J lost 5; bases outside the gene matches: 8. CDR1 and CDR2 from the germline V gene are LNHDA and SQIVND (reference sequence). CDR3 loop: CATLGQFDNEQFF. The CDR3 DNA is TGTGCCACCCTGGGACAGTTTGACAATGAGCAGTTCTTC.

This clone was observed a handful of times. Other DNA sequences within the sample encode an identical CDR3. The V gene is TRBV7-9, the J gene TRBJ2-7; 13 nucleotides line up with TRBD2. The V and J ends lost 6 bases and 4 bases, in that order; junction bases with no gene match: 3. Germline V gives CDR1 SEHNR, CDR2 FQNEAQ (reference sequence). This CDR3 region has 14 residues. DNA of the CDR3: TGTGCCAGCAGTCTGGGACTAGCGGGATACGAGCAGTACTTC. Protein product: CASSLGLAGYEQYF.

This clone has a count of ten or more. V usage is TRBV11-2 and J usage is TRBJ2-2; TRBD2 agrees at 7 bases. This CDR3 contains 14 residues. Germline V CDR1 and CDR2: SGHAT, FQNNGV. V dropped 3 bases and J dropped 6; count of bases not matched to a gene: 4. CDR3: CASSFTSVAGELFF. In DNA form, the CDR3 reads TGTGCCAGCAGCTTCACTAGCGTGGCCGGGGAGCTGTTTTTT. The full variable domain, rest sourced from reference TRBV11-2 and TRBJ2-2, is EAGVAQSPRYKIIEKRQSVAFWCNPISGHATLYWYQQILGQGPKLLIQFQNNGVVDDSQLPKDRFSAERLKGVDSTLKIQPAKLEDSAVYLCASSFTSVAGELFFGEGSRLTVL.

The chain couples TRBV7-2 to TRBJ2-1; TRBD1 matches at 8 bases. The length of the CDR3 is 17 residues. Germline V gene sequence: CDR1 SGHTA, CDR2 FQGNSA. J lost 2 bases, V lost 5 bases, and 11 bases had no gene match. CDR3: CASSHGGRTGTYNEQFF. The CDR3 coding sequence is TGTGCCAGCAGCCACGGAGGGAGGACAGGGACCTACAATGAGCAGTTCTTC. The variable domain in full, completed from reference TRBV7-2 and TRBJ2-1, reads GAGVSQSPSNKVTEKGKDVELRCDPISGHTALYWYRQSLGQGLEFLIYFQGNSAPDKSGLPSDRFSAERTGGSVSTLTIQRTQQEDSAVYLCASSHGGRTGTYNEQFFGPGTRLTVL.

This sequence joins TRBV19 and TRBJ1-1; 7 bases line up with TRBD1. V gave up 10 bases and J gave up 1 base; unmatched junction bases: 9. Germline values: CDR1 LNHDA, CDR2 SQIVND (reference sequence). CDR3 size: 14 residues. Here the CDR3 DNA reads TGTGCCACCTATAGGGGGCAGGGGAACACTGAAGCTTTCTTT. This encodes CATYRGQGNTEAFF.

This chain joins TRBV27 and TRBJ2-7, with 13 bases identical to TRBD2. Trimming took 0 bases from V and 6 from J; bases not matched to a gene: 8. The length of the CDR3 is 17 residues. CDR1 and CDR2 from the germline V gene are MNHEY and SMNVEV (reference sequence). In DNA, the CDR3 is TGTGCCAGCAGTTTATCGTCACGCCGACTAGCGGGAGGCGAGCAGTACTTC. This codes for CASSLSSRRLAGGEQYF.

The V gene is TRBV19, the J gene TRBJ2-1; 8 nucleotides agree with TRBD2. Germline trimming cut 6 bases from V and 6 bases from J; bases unmatched to any gene: 19. The germline gives CDR1 LNHDA, CDR2 SQIVND (reference sequence). The CDR3 covers 18 residues. In nucleotides, the CDR3 is TGTGCCAGTAGCAAGCAGAGAGCGGGAGTTTTTGGAAGCAATGAGCAGTTCTTC. This encodes CASSKQRAGVFGSNEQFF.

The chain combines TRBV19 with TRBJ2-7, with TRBD2 identical over 11 bases. CDR1 and CDR2 from the germline V gene are LNHDA and SQIVND (reference sequence). V was clipped by 10 bases and J by 4 bases; unmatched bases: 9. The CDR3 length is 14 residues. The CDR3 loop is CATKGTSGTYEQYF. The CDR3 region has the DNA TGTGCCACCAAGGGGACTAGCGGAACTTACGAGCAGTACTTC.

The rearrangement joins TRBV4-2 to TRBJ2-2; no firm D call. Germline V gene data show CDR1 as LGHNA and CDR2 as YNFKEQ. Trimming left V 0 bases short and J 9 bases short, with 17 bases between. This CDR3 contains 16 residues. In DNA form, the CDR3 reads TGTGCCAGCAGCCAAGAGTCTAGTTCCGTGGTTAGGGAGCTGTTTTTT. This gives the protein CASSQESSSVVRELFF.

This clone was picked up a small number of times. The J gene is TRBJ1-1, the V gene TRBV15; TRBD1 is a possible D gene (5 bases). The V end lost 5 bases, the J end lost 0 bases, and 10 bases lay between the germline ends. This CDR3 spans 14 amino acids. Germline lookup yields CDR1 LNHNV and CDR2 YYDKDF (reference sequence). This CDR3 reads CATSGGTVNTEAFF. In nucleotides, the CDR3 is TGTGCCACCAGCGGAGGGACGGTGAACACTGAAGCTTTCTTT.

The chain couples TRBV6-1 to TRBJ2-7; D gene unclear. Trimming left V 9 bases short and J 0 bases short, with 3 bases between. CDR3 length: 10 amino acids. Germline-derived CDR1 and CDR2 are MNHNS and SASEGT. The CDR3 loop is CARGSYEQYF. The CDR3 coding sequence is TGTGCCAGGGGCTCCTACGAGCAGTACTTC.

This chain uses TRBV11-2 with TRBJ2-1, with TRBD2 matching 13 bases. This CDR3 region has 16 residues. V trimming: 5 bases; J trimming: 5 bases; junction bases outside the gene matches: 6. Germline lookup yields CDR1 SGHAT and CDR2 FQNNGV. The CDR3 DNA reads TGTGCCAGCAGCCCTGGGACTAGCGGGGCGAACAATGAGCAGTTCTTC. Residues: CASSPGTSGANNEQFF.

This clone was seen a few times. In the same sample, other DNA sequences code for this CDR3. The J gene is TRBJ2-7, the V gene TRBV6-1, with D perhaps being TRBD1 or TRBD2 (5 bases each). Germline values: CDR1 MNHNS, CDR2 SASEGT. The V gene lost 6 bases and the J gene lost 1 base, with 7 bases spanning the gap. The CDR3 is 12 amino acids. The CDR3 reads CASRGESYEQYF. DNA for the CDR3: TGTGCCAGCAGGGGGGAGTCCTACGAGCAGTACTTC.

The rearrangement joins TRBV29-1 to TRBJ2-1; D not resolved. V was cut by 8 bases and J by 5 bases, with 13 bases left in between. Germline CDR1 is SQVTM and CDR2 is ANQGSEA. CDR3 length: 12 amino acids. The CDR3 nucleotides are TGCAGCCACGACATATCCAACAATGAGCAGTTCTTC. This sequence encodes CSHDISNNEQFF.